These 11 T cell receptor beta chains came from one sample sequenced in a study of blood T cell repertoires in COVID-19. Assay: immunoSEQ multiplex PCR; the TCRdb copy retains only in-frame clones and omits some. The table records 95,000 to 150,000 clones, roughly 85% of them present only once. Source material: peripheral blood. These receptors originate from a man aged 35-49 years with acute or convalescent COVID-19.

Here the CDR3 reads CASSLGGLGRDTIYF. The CDR3 nucleotides are TGTGCCAGCAGTTTGGGCGGCCTTGGGAGAGACACCATATATTTT. The rearrangement joins TRBV27 to TRBJ1-3; D is unclear. In germline, CDR1 is MNHEY, CDR2 SMNVEV (reference sequence). This CDR3 contains 15 residues. Trimming stripped 3 bases from V and 8 bases from J, with 17 bases between.

The V call is TRBV7-2, the J call TRBJ1-6; D remains unclear. V lost 0 bases and J lost 6, with 9 bases in between. The CDR3 covers 15 residues. Germline V lookup: CDR1 SGHTA, CDR2 FQGNSA. CDR3 DNA sequence: TGTGCCAGCAGCTTAGCAGGCCGGGGTAATTCACCCCTCCACTTT. It codes for CASSLAGRGNSPLHF.

J is TRBJ1-5 and V is TRBV6-1; 8 bases agree with TRBD1. Germline V gives CDR1 MNHNS, CDR2 SASEGT. The trim removed 2 bases at V and 12 bases at J, leaving 6 bases unmatched. The CDR3 runs 13 residues. The CDR3 nucleotides are TGTGCCAGCAGTGAATCTCTGGACAGGGTCCAGCATTTT. It specifies CASSESLDRVQHF.

The chain employs TRBV7-2 and TRBJ2-2; D uncertain. The CDR3 runs 15 residues. The V gene lost 6 bases and the J gene lost 0 bases, with 11 bases spanning the gap. The germline CDR1 and CDR2 sequences are SGHTA and FQGNSA. The chain's CDR3 is CASRSGPTNTGELFF. The CDR3 coding sequence is TGTGCCAGCAGGTCAGGCCCAACGAACACCGGGGAGCTGTTTTTT.

Only one count was recorded for this clone. The chain recombines TRBV7-2 with TRBJ1-2, with D tentatively TRBD1 (5 bases). The CDR3 is 13 amino acids. Germline V gives CDR1 SGHTA, CDR2 FQGNSA. V lost 6 bases and J 8 bases, leaving 16 bases between the germline ends. The CDR3 bases are TGTGCCAGCAGACACGCCGGGGGAGGAGGCTACACCTTC. Residues: CASRHAGGGGYTF.

J is TRBJ2-3 and V is TRBV5-6, with D tentatively TRBD2 (6 bases). The V and J ends lost 4 bases and 0 bases respectively, with 12 bases between them. The germline V gene has CDR1 SGHDT and CDR2 YYEEEE. This CDR3 is built from 15 residues. DNA of the CDR3: TGTGCCAGCAGCCGGAGGGGACCAAGCACAGATACGCAGTATTTT. This encodes CASSRRGPSTDTQYF.

V is TRBV11-1 and J is TRBJ1-2; a possible D gene is TRBD1 (5 bases). Germline V gives CDR1 SGHAT, CDR2 FQDESV (reference sequence). V shed 5 bases and J shed 4 bases, with 14 bases lying between them. The CDR3 loop spans 14 amino acids. The CDR3 region is CASSPQTVTYGYTF. The DNA of the CDR3 is TGTGCCAGCAGCCCGCAGACAGTGACCTATGGCTACACCTTC. Complete variable domain (other parts from reference TRBV11-1 and TRBJ1-2): EAEVAQSPRYKITEKSQAVAFWCDPISGHATLYWYRQILGQGPELLVQFQDESVVDDSQLPKDRFSAERLKGVDSTLKIQPAELGDSAMYLCASSPQTVTYGYTFGSGTRLTVV.

The chain is built from TRBV13 and TRBJ1-6; unclear D gene. V lost 0 bases and J lost 5, with 8 bases in between. The CDR3 totals 15 residues. CDR1 PRHDT and CDR2 FYEKMQ come from the germline V gene (reference sequence). CDR3 residues: CASSLGGSDNSPLHF. The CDR3 DNA sequence: TGTGCCAGCAGCTTAGGCGGCAGCGATAATTCACCCCTCCACTTT.

The rearrangement joins TRBV2 to TRBJ2-7, with 9 bases identical to TRBD1. Germline values: CDR1 SNHLY, CDR2 FYNNEI. CDR3 length: 13 amino acids. After removal of 5 bases from V and 4 bases from J, the junction contained 3 bases not matched to a gene. This CDR3 reads CASSTGTGYEQYF. CDR3 DNA: TGTGCCAGCAGTACCGGGACAGGGTACGAGCAGTACTTC.

The V gene is TRBV5-6, the J gene TRBJ2-3; D might be TRBD2 (5 bases). Deletions cut 4 bases from V and 2 bases from J, with 14 bases between. The germline CDR1 and CDR2 sequences are SGHDT and YYEEEE. The CDR3 length is 15 residues. The CDR3 region has the DNA TGTGCCAGCAGCCCACTTAGCGACGACACAGATACGCAGTATTTT. This translates into CASSPLSDDTDTQYF.

The chain links TRBV12-3 or TRBV12-4 to TRBJ1-2; maybe TRBD1 (5 bases). The CDR3 runs 13 residues. The germline V and J ends were trimmed by 7 bases and 6 bases, with 15 bases remaining between them. CDR3: CASNIRGTDGYTF. The CDR3 nucleotides read TGTGCCAGCAACATTCGGGGGACCGATGGCTACACCTTC.